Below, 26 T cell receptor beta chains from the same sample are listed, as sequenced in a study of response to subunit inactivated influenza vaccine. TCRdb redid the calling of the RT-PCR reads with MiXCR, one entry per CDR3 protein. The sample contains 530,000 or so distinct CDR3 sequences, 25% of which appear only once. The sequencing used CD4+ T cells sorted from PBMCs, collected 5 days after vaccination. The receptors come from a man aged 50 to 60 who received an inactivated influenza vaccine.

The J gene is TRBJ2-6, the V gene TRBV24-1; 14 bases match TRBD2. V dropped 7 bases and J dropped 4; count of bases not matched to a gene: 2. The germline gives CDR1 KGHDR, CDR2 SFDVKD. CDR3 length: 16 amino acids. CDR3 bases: TGTGCCACCAGGGGGACTAGCGGGAGCGGGGCCAACGTCCTGACTTTC. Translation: CATRGTSGSGANVLTF.

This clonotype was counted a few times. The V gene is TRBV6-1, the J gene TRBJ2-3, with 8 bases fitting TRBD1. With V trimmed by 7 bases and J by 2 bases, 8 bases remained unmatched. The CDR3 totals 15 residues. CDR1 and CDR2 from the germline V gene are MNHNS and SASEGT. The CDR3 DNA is TGTGCCAGCACCGACAGGGGAGCATCCACAGATACGCAGTATTTT. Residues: CASTDRGASTDTQYF.

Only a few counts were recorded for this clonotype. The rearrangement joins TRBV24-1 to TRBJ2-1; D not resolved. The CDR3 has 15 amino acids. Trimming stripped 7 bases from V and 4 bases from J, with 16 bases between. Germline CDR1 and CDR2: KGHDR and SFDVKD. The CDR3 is CATRASRGWYNEQFF. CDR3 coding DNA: TGTGCCACCAGAGCCTCTCGCGGATGGTACAATGAGCAGTTCTTC.

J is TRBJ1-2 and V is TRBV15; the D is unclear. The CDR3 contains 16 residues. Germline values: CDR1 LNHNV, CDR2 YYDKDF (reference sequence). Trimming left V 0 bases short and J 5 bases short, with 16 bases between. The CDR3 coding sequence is TGTGCCACCAGCAGAGAAGCCTCGCAGGTTGGGTATGGCTACACCTTC. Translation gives CATSREASQVGYGYTF.

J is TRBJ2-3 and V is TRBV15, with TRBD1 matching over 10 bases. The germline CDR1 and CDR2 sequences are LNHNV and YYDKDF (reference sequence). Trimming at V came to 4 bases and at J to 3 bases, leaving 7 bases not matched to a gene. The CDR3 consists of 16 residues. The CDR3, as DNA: TGTGCCACCAGCAACGACAGGGGGCGTAGGACAGATACGCAGTATTTT. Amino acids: CATSNDRGRRTDTQYF.

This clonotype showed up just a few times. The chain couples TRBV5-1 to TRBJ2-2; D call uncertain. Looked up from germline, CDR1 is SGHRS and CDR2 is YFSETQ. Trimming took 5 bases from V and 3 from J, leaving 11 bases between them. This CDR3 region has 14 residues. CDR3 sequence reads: CASSNDGYTGELFF. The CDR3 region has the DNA TGCGCCAGCAGTAATGACGGGTACACCGGGGAGCTGTTTTTT.

The CDR3 protein is CSVGHRDGGTNTEAFF. The CDR3, as DNA: TGCAGCGTGGGACACAGGGACGGTGGGACGAACACTGAAGCTTTCTTT. V and J are TRBV29-1 and TRBJ1-1; a weak D match, TRBD1 (6 bases). Trimming cost V 6 bases and J 1 base, with 21 bases left between them. Germline CDR1 SQVTM, CDR2 ANQGSEA. The CDR3 loop spans 16 amino acids. Based on the CDR3 plus reference TRBV29-1 and TRBJ1-1, the full variable domain is SAVISQKPSRDICQRGTSLTIQCQVDSQVTMMFWYRQQPGQSLTLIATANQGSEATYESGFVIDKFPISRPNLTFSTLTVSNMSPEDSSIYLCSVGHRDGGTNTEAFFGQGTRLTVV.

CDR3 bases: TGTGCCAGCAGCCATATCATGCAGGGGAGATCCGGGGAGCTGTTTTTT. It translates to CASSHIMQGRSGELFF. The genes are TRBV7-8 and TRBJ2-2; possibly TRBD1 for D (6 bases). V was clipped by 5 bases and J by 6 bases, with 19 bases between them. The germline CDR1 and CDR2 sequences are SGHVS and FQNEAQ. CDR3 length: 16 residues. The complete variable domain, with remaining parts taken from reference TRBV7-8 and TRBJ2-2, reads GAGVSQSPRYKVAKRGQDVALRCDPISGHVSLFWYQQALGQGPEFLTYFQNEAQLDKSGLPSDRFFAERPEGSVSTLKIQRTQQEDSAVYLCASSHIMQGRSGELFFGEGSRLTVL.

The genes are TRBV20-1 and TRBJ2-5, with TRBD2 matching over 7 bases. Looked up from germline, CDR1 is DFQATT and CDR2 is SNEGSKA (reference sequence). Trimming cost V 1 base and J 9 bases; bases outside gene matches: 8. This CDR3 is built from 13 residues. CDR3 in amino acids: CSARGGPAGAQYF. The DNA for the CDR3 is TGCAGTGCTAGAGGGGGACCGGCGGGGGCCCAGTACTTC.

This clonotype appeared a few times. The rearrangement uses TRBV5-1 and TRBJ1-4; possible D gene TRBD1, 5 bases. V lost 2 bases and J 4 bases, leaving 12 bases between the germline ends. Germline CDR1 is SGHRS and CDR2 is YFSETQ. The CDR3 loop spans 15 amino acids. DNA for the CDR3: TGCGCCAGCAGCTTCTCGACAGCAGATAATGAAAAACTGTTTTTT. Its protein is CASSFSTADNEKLFF.

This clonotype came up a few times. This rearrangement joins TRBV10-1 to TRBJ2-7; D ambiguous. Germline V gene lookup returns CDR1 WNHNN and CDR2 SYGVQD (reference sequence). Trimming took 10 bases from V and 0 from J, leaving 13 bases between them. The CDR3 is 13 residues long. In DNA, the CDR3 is TGCGCCACCAGAAAGGGAAGCTCCTACGAGCAGTACTTC. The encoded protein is CATRKGSSYEQYF.

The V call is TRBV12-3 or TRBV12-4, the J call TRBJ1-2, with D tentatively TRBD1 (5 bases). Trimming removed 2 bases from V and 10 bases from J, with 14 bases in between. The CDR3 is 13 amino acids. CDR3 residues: CASSLISAGDYTF. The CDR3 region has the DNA TGTGCCAGCAGTTTAATATCTGCGGGGGACTACACCTTC.

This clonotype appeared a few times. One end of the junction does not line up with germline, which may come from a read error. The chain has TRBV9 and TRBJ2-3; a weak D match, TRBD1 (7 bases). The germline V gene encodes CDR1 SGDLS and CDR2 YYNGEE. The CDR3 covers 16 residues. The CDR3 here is CASSPGGSGGTDTQYF. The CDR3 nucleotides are TGTGCTAGCAGCCCAGGGGGGAGCGGAGGGACAGATACGCAGTATTTT.

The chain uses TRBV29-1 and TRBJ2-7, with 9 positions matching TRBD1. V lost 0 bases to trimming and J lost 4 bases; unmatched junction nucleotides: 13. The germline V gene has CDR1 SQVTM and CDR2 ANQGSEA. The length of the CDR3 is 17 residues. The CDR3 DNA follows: TGCAGCGTTGAAGATAGGGGGCTCGGGACAGGGAAGTACGAGCAGTACTTC. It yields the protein CSVEDRGLGTGKYEQYF.

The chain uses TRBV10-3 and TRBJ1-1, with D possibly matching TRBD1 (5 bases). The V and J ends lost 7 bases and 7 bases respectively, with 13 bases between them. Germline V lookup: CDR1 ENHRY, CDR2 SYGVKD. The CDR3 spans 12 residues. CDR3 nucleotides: TGTGCCATCAAGGGAGGGGCTGGTGAAGCTTTCTTT. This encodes CAIKGGAGEAFF.

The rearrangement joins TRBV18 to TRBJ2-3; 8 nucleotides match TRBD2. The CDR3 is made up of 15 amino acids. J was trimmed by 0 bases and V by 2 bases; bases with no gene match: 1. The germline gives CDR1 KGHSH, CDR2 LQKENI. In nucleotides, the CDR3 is TGTGCCAGCTCACCAAAGCGGGAGAGCACAGATACGCAGTATTTT. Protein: CASSPKRESTDTQYF.

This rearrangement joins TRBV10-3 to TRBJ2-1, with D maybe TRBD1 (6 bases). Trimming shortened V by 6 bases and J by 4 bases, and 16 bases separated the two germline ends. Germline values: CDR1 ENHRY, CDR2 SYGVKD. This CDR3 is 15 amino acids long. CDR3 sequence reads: CAIRRDTSNYNEQFF. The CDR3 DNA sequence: TGTGCCATCAGGAGGGACACATCCAATTACAATGAGCAGTTCTTC.

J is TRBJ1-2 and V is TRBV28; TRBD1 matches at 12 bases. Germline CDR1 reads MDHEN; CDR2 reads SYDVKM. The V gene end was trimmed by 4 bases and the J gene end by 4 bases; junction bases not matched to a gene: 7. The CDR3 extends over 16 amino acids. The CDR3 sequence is CASSSGTGGAGYGYTF. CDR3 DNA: TGTGCCAGCAGTTCCGGGACAGGGGGCGCAGGCTATGGCTACACCTTC.

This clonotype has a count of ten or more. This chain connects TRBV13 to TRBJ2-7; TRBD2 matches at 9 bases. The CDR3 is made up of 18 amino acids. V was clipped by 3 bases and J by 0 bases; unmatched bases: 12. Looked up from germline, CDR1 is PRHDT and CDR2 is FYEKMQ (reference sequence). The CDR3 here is CASSFRSNGGRDSYEQYF. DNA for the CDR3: TGTGCCAGCAGCTTCAGGAGCAACGGCGGGAGGGACTCCTACGAGCAGTACTTC.

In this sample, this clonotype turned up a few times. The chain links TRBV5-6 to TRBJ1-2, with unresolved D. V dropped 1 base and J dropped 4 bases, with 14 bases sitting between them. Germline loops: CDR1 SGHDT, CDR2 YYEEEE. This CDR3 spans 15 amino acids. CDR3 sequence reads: CASSLIRELIYGYTF. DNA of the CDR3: TGTGCCAGCAGCTTGATACGGGAGTTGATCTATGGCTACACCTTC.

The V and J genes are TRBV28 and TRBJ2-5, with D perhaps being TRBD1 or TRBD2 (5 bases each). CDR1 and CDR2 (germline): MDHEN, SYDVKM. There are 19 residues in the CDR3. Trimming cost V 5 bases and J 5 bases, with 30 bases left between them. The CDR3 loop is CASSTLIANQGKVSETQYF. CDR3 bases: TGTGCCAGCAGTACCCTTATAGCGAACCAGGGTAAAGTCAGTGAGACCCAGTACTTC.

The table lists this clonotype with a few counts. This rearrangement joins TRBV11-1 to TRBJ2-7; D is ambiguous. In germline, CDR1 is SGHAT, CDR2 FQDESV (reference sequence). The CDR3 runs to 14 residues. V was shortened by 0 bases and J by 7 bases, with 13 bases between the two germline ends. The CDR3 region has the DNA TGTGCCAGCAGCTTAGCTCCATGGGATGGGGAGCAGTACTTC. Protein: CASSLAPWDGEQYF. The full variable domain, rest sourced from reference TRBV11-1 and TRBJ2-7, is EAEVAQSPRYKITEKSQAVAFWCDPISGHATLYWYRQILGQGPELLVQFQDESVVDDSQLPKDRFSAERLKGVDSTLKIQPAELGDSAMYLCASSLAPWDGEQYFGPGTRLTVT.

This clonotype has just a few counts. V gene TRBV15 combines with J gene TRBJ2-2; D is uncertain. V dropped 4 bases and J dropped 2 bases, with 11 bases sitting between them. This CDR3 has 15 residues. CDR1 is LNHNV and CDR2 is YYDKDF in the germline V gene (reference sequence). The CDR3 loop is CATSNDLANTGELFF. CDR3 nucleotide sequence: TGTGCCACCAGCAACGACTTGGCCAACACCGGGGAGCTGTTTTTT.

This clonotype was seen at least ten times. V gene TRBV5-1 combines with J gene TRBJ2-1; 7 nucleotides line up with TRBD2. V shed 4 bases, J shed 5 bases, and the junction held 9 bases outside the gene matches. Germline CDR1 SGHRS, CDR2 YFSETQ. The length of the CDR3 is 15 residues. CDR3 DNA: TGCGCCAGCAGCGAAGCGGGAAAAGAGAACAATGAGCAGTTCTTC. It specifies CASSEAGKENNEQFF.

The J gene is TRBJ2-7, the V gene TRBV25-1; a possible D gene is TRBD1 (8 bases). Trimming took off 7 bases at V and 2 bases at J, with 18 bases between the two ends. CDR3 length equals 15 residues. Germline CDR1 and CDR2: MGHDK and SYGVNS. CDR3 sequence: CASTTGGGTPYEQYF. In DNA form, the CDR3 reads TGTGCCAGCACCACAGGGGGGGGCACCCCCTACGAGCAGTACTTC.

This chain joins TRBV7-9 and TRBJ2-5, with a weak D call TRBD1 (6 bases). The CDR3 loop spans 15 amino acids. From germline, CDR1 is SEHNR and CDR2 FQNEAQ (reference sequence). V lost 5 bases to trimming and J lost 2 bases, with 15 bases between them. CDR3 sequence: CASSTGTTLQETQYF. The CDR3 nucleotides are TGTGCCAGCAGCACAGGGACCACACTTCAAGAGACCCAGTACTTC.